Given below is one TCR beta chain in context. Its antigen is not known. The record originates from a study of pediatric ulcerative colitis. Study-level findings and limits: All ulcerative colitis patients, but no controls, carried two rectal clonotypes.

Trimming stripped 7 bases from V and 0 bases from J, with 13 bases between. The germline V gene has CDR1 MNHEY and CDR2 SVGAGI. CDR3 length equals 14 residues. Data came from immunoSEQ multiplex PCR; TCRdb stores just in-frame clones and leaves some out. The sample has around 61,000 clones; about nine tenths are singletons. Sequencing input: blood. This TCR was sampled from a boy aged 10-17 years with severe ulcerative colitis. V and J are TRBV6-5 and TRBJ2-7; possible D gene TRBD2, 6 bases. CDR3 protein: CASTRGGASYEQYF. The CDR3 DNA reads TGTGCCAGCACTCGGGGCGGGGCCTCCTACGAGCAGTACTTC.